The 20 T cell receptor beta chains given below trace back to one sample, sequenced in a study of cytomegalovirus exposure and HLA in healthy donors. Measured with immunoSEQ multiplex PCR; TCRdb has only the in-frame clones, and not every one. This table holds 300,000 to 350,000 clones, nearly 90% found once. Sequencing was done on a sample of PBMCs. These TCRs come from a man aged 25 to 40 in good health and CMV-seronegative.

The gene calls are TRBV4-3 and TRBJ2-1; no reliable D call. There are 16 residues in the CDR3. With 0 bases removed from V and 6 bases from J, the gap between germline ends came to 15 bases. Germline loops: CDR1 LGHNA, CDR2 YSLEER. This CDR3 reads CASSQEESSSSNEQFF. Here the CDR3 DNA reads TGCGCCAGCAGCCAAGAAGAAAGCTCCTCGTCCAATGAGCAGTTCTTC.

The J gene is TRBJ2-2, the V gene TRBV5-6; D remains ambiguous. The CDR3 runs 17 residues. The V gene's germline CDR1 is SGHDT and CDR2 YYEEEE. Trimming took 5 bases from V and 2 from J, leaving 19 bases between them. The CDR3 sequence: CASRDWLGSTNTGELFF. The CDR3 DNA sequence: TGTGCCAGCAGAGATTGGCTAGGCTCCACTAACACCGGGGAGCTGTTTTTT.

The rearrangement joins TRBV2 to TRBJ2-3, with no clear D. V was pared by 4 bases and J by 0 bases, with 8 bases between. The CDR3 runs 14 residues. Germline-derived CDR1 and CDR2 are SNHLY and FYNNEI. The CDR3 region has the DNA TGTGCCAGCAGTGTTGACATTAGCACAGATACGCAGTATTTT. Translating it yields CASSVDISTDTQYF.

This clone has a handful of counts. This chain connects TRBV30 to TRBJ1-5, with D possibly being TRBD1 (6 bases). CDR1 and CDR2 (germline): GTSNPN, SVGIG (reference sequence). The CDR3 consists of 13 residues. Trimming removed 3 bases at V and 7 bases at J, with 13 bases between. CDR3 nucleotide sequence: TGTGCCTGGAGCTTACAGGGAGGGCAGCCCCAGCATTTT. This sequence encodes CAWSLQGGQPQHF. The variable domain in full, completed from reference TRBV30 and TRBJ1-5, reads SQTIHQWPATLVQPVGSPLSLECTVEGTSNPNLYWYRQAAGRGLQLLFYSVGIGQISSEVPQNLSASRPQDRQFILSSKKLLLSDSGFYLCAWSLQGGQPQHFGDGTRLSIL.

Remarks on this clone: The same CDR3 also results from other DNA sequences found in this sample. The chain combines TRBV5-1 with TRBJ1-1, with a tentative D call TRBD1 (5 bases). The CDR3 sequence is 15 residues long. Germline V gene lookup returns CDR1 SGHRS and CDR2 YFSETQ. Trimming removed 0 bases from V and 1 base from J, with 10 bases in between. The CDR3 DNA reads as TGCGCCAGCAGCTTGGTGGTGGGGGGGAACACTGAAGCTTTCTTT. Its translation is CASSLVVGGNTEAFF.

This clone was counted a few times. V is TRBV4-1 and J is TRBJ1-2, with D unclear. Germline V CDR1 and CDR2: MGHRA, YSYEKL. CDR3 length equals 11 residues. V dropped 6 bases and J dropped 6 bases, with 8 bases sitting between them. Written as DNA, the CDR3 is TGCGCCAGCAGGGATCGGGATGGCTACACCTTC. It codes for CASRDRDGYTF.

This chain links TRBV5-1 with TRBJ2-1, with a weak D call TRBD1 (5 bases). The CDR3 spans 15 residues. V shed 5 bases and J shed 2 bases, with 14 bases lying between them. Germline V gives CDR1 SGHRS, CDR2 YFSETQ. The CDR3 nucleotides read TGCGCCAGCAGGTCTTGGGGCAGTACCTACAATGAGCAGTTCTTC. It yields the protein CASRSWGSTYNEQFF.

Regarding this clone: Other DNA sequences from this sample encode an identical CDR3 as well. This sequence joins TRBV4-1 and TRBJ2-2; D is unclear. The CDR3 has 14 residues. Germline V gives CDR1 MGHRA, CDR2 YSYEKL. The V gene lost 1 base and the J gene lost 6 bases, with 9 bases spanning the gap. CDR3 loop: CASSQGFRSGELFF. CDR3 in DNA: TGCGCCAGCAGCCAAGGTTTCCGGTCCGGGGAGCTGTTTTTT.

The chain couples TRBV2 to TRBJ1-2, with 9 bases aligning to TRBD1. Germline trimming cut 4 bases from V and 6 bases from J; bases unmatched to any gene: 9. Germline V gene sequence: CDR1 SNHLY, CDR2 FYNNEI. The CDR3 has 15 amino acids. The CDR3 spells CASSVGAGTGNGYTF. The CDR3 DNA reads as TGTGCCAGCAGTGTAGGGGCCGGGACAGGGAATGGCTACACCTTC.

The chain links TRBV14 to TRBJ2-5; tentatively, D is TRBD1 (5 bases). Germline lookup yields CDR1 SGHDN and CDR2 FVKESK. V lost 2 bases and J lost 7, with 17 bases in between. This CDR3 is 15 amino acids long. The DNA of the CDR3 is TGTGCCAGCAGCCAACAGGGTATTGTTGGGGTGACCCAGTACTTC. As protein: CASSQQGIVGVTQYF.

The chain combines TRBV6-5 with TRBJ1-2; the match to TRBD1 covers 7 bases. The CDR3 spans 16 residues. J lost 2 bases, V lost 2 bases, and 8 bases had no gene match. Germline CDR1 MNHEY, CDR2 SVGAGI. CDR3 in amino acids: CASSYLLDRDNYGYTF. CDR3 nucleotide sequence: TGTGCCAGCAGTTACCTTCTCGACAGGGACAACTATGGCTACACCTTC.

J is TRBJ1-1 and V is TRBV10-3; a possible D gene is TRBD1 (5 bases). The V gene lost 2 bases and the J gene lost 3 bases, with 10 bases spanning the gap. There are 14 residues in the CDR3. Germline assignment: CDR1 ENHRY and CDR2 SYGVKD. The CDR3 sequence is CAISERGADTEAFF. The CDR3 nucleotides are TGTGCCATCAGTGAGAGGGGCGCGGACACTGAAGCTTTCTTT.

The chain uses TRBV7-6 and TRBJ2-3; TRBD1 aligns across 8 bases. The J segment lost 5 bases and the V segment lost 0 bases, leaving 13 bases of the junction unmatched. The CDR3 is 18 residues long. The germline gives CDR1 SGHVS, CDR2 FNYEAQ. The CDR3: CASSLAWLRQGARDTQYF. Here the CDR3 DNA reads TGTGCCAGCAGCTTAGCGTGGTTGCGGCAGGGGGCGAGAGATACGCAGTATTTT.

This sequence joins TRBV4-3 and TRBJ1-6; 10 bases are shared with TRBD1. The CDR3 covers 18 residues. The V gene end was trimmed by 4 bases and the J gene end by 8 bases; junction bases not matched to a gene: 14. Germline V gives CDR1 LGHNA, CDR2 YSLEER. The CDR3 DNA sequence: TGCGCCAGCAGCCTTCTATACCAGCCGGGACAGGGGTATTCACCCCTCCACTTT. Its translation is CASSLLYQPGQGYSPLHF.

For this clone: An end of the junction does not agree with germline; a read error may underlie this. The chain has TRBV6-1 and TRBJ2-7; D might be TRBD1 (6 bases). This CDR3 comprises 10 residues. Per germline, CDR1 MNHNS and CDR2 SASEGT. In nucleotides, the CDR3 is TGTGCCAGCAGCTCTGGGACACAAGAATTC. Its translation: CASSSGTQEF.

The rearrangement uses TRBV6-1 and TRBJ2-7; TRBD2 matches at 8 bases. CDR1 is MNHNS and CDR2 is SASEGT in the germline V gene. The ends lost 6 bases at V and 0 bases at J; junction bases unmatched: 7. This CDR3 comprises 15 residues. The DNA of the CDR3 is TGTGCCAGCAGAGGCGGGAGGCTTAGCTCCTACGAGCAGTACTTC. This gives the protein CASRGGRLSSYEQYF.

V usage is TRBV18 and J usage is TRBJ2-1; D ambiguous. V was cut by 0 bases and J by 3 bases, with 6 bases left in between. Germline V CDR1 and CDR2: KGHSH, LQKENI. The CDR3 totals 14 residues. In DNA, the CDR3 is TGTGCCAGCTCACCACCCCCCGTCTACAATGAGCAGTTCTTC. This codes for CASSPPPVYNEQFF.

The J gene is TRBJ1-5, the V gene TRBV27, with 9 nucleotides matching TRBD1. V gave up 7 bases and J gave up 6 bases; unmatched junction bases: 4. CDR1 and CDR2 from the germline V gene are MNHEY and SMNVEV (reference sequence). This CDR3 is built from 13 residues. The CDR3 DNA reads TGTGCCAGCAAGAGACAGGGGGGTCAGCCCCAGCATTTT. Protein product: CASKRQGGQPQHF.

The V gene is TRBV5-6, the J gene TRBJ2-1; D is unresolved. The V end lost 4 bases, the J end lost 1 base, and 9 bases lay between the germline ends. The CDR3 length is 14 residues. The germline gives CDR1 SGHDT, CDR2 YYEEEE. The CDR3 DNA sequence: TGTGCCAGCAGCCTAGGATGGTCCTACAATGAGCAGTTCTTC. It translates to CASSLGWSYNEQFF.

CDR3 region: CASSLGTGGRTNEKLFF. In nucleotides, the CDR3 is TGTGCCAGCAGCTTAGGAACAGGGGGAAGGACTAATGAAAAACTGTTTTTT. This sequence joins TRBV11-2 and TRBJ1-4, with TRBD1 identical over 8 bases. The CDR3 length is 17 residues. The ends lost 1 base at V and 2 bases at J; junction bases unmatched: 6. Germline-derived CDR1 and CDR2 are SGHAT and FQNNGV.